The T cell receptor beta chain described here comes from a study of blood T cells in healthy people across ages. Whole-study results and caveats: There were more naive CD4+ cells and higher diversity in long-lived donors than in aged donors.

Per sample, extraction of total RNA gave at least 5 micrograms in every case. With a J-beta primer mix and a sample-barcoded 5' primer, a second PCR ran about 7 to 12 cycles. A single record per CDR3 protein comes from TCRdb applying MiXCR to the 5' RACE reads. There are about 1.8 million distinct CDR3 sequences in the sample; around half occur only once, and less than 2.5% lies in the top ten. About this clonotype itself: What it binds is unknown.

The specimen sequenced was blood. The clonotype comes from a woman aged 40 to 50 in good health.

CDR3 sequence (DNA): TGTGCCAGCAGCCGTCGTGAGGTGGTGGAAGAAAAACTGTTTTTT. Translated: CASSRREVVEEKLFF. The J gene is TRBJ1-4, the V gene TRBV3-1, with D unresolved. CDR1 LGHDT and CDR2 YNNKEL come from the germline V gene (reference sequence). The CDR3 contains 15 residues. Trimming left V 4 bases short and J 8 bases short, with 17 bases between.